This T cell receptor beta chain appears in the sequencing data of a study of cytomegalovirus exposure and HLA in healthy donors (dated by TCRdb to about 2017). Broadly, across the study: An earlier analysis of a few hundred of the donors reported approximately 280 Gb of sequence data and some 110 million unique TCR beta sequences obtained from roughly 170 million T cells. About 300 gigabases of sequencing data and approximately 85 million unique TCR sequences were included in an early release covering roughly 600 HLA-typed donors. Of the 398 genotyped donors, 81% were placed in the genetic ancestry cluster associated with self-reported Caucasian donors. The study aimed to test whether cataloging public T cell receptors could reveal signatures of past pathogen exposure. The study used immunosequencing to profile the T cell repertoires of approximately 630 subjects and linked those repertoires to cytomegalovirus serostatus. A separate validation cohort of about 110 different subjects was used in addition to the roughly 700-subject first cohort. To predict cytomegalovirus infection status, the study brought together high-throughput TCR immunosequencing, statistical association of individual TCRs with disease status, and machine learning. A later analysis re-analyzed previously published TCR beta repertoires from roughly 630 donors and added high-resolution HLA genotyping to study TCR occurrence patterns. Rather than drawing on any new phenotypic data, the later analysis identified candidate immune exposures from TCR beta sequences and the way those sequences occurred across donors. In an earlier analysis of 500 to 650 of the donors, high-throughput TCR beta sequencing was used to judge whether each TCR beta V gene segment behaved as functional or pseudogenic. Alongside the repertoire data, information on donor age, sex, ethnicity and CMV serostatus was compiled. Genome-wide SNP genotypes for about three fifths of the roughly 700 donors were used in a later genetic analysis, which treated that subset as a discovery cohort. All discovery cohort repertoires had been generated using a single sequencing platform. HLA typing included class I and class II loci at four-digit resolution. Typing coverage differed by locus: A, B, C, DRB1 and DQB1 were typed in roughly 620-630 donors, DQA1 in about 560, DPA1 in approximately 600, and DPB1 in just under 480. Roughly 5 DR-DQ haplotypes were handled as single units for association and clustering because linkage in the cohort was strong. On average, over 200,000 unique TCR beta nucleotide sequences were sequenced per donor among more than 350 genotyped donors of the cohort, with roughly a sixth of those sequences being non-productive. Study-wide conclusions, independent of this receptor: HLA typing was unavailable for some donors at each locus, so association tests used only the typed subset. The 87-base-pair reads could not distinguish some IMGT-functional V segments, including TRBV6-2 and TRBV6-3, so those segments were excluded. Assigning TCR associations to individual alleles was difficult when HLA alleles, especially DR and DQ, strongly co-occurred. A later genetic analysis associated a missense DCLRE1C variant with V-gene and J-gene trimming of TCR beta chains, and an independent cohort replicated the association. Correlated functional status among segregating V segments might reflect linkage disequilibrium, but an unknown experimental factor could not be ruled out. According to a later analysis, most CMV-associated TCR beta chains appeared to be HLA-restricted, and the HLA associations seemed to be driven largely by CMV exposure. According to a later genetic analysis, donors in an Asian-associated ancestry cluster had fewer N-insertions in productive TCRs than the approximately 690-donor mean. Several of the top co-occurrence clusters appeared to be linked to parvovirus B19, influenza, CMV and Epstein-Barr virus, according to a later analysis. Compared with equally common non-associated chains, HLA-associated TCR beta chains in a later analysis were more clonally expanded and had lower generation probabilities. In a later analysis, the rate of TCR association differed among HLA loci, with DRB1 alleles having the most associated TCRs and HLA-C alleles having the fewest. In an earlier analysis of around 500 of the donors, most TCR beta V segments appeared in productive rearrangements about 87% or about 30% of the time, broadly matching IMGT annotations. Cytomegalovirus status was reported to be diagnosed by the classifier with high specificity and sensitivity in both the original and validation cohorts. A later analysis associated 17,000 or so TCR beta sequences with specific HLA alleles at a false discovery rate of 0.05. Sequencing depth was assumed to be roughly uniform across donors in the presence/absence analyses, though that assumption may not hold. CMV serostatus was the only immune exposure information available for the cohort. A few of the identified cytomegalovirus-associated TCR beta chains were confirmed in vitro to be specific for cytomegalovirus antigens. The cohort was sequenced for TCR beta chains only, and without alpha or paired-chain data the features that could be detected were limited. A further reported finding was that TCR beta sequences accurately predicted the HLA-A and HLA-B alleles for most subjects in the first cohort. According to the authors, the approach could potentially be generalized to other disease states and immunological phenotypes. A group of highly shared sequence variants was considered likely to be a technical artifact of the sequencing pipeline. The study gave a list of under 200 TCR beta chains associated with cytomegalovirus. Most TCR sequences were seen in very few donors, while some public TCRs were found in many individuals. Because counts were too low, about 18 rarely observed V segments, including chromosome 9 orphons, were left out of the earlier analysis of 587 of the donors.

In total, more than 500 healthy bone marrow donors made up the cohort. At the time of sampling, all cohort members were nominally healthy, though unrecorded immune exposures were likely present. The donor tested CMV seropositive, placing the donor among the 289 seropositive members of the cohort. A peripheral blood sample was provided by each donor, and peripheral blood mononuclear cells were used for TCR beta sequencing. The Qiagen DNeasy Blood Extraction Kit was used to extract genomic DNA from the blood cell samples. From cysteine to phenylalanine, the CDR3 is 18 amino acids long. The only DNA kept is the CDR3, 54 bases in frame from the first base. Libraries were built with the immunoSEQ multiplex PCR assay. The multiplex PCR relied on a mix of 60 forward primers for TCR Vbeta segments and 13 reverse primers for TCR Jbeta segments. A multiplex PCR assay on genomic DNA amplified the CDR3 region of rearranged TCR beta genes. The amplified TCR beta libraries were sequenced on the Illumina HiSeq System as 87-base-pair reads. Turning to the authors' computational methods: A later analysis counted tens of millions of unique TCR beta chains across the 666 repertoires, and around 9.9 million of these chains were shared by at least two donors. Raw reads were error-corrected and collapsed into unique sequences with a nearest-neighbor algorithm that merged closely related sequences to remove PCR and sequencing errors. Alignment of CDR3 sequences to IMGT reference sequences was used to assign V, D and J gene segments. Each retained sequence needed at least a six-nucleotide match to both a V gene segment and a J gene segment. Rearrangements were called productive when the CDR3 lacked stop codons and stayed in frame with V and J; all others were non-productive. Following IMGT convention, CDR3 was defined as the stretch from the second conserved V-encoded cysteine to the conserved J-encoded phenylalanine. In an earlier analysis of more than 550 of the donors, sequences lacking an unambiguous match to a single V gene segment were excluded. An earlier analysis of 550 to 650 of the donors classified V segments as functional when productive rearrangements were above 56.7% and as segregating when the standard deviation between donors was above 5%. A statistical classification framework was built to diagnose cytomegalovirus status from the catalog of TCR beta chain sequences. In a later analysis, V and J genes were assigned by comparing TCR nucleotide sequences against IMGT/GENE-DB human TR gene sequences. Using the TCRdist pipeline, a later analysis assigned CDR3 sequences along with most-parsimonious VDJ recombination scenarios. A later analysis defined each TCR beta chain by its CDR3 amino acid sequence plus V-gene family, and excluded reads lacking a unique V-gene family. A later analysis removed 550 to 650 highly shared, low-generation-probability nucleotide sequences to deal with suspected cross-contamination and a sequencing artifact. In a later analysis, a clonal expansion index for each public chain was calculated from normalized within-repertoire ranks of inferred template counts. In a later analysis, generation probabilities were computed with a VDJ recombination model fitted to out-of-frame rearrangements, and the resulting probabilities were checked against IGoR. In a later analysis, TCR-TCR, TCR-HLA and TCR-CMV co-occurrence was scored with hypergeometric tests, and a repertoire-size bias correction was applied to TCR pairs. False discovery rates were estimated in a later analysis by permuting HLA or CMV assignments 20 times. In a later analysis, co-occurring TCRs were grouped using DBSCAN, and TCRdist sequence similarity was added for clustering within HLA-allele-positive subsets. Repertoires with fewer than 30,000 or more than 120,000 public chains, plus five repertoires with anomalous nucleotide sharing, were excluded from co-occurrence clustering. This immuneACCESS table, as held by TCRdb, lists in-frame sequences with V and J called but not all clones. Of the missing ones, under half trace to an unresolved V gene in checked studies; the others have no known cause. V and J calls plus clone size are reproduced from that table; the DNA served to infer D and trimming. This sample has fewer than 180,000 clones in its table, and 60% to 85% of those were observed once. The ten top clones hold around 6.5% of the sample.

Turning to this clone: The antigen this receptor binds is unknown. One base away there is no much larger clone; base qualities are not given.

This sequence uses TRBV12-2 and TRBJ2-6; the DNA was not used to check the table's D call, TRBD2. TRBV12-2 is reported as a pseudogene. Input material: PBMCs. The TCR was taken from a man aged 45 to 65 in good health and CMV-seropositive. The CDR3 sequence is CASRLAHGGQWGANVLTF. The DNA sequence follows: TGTGCAAGTCGCTTAGCGCACGGAGGTCAGTGGGGGGCCAACGTCCTGACTTTC.